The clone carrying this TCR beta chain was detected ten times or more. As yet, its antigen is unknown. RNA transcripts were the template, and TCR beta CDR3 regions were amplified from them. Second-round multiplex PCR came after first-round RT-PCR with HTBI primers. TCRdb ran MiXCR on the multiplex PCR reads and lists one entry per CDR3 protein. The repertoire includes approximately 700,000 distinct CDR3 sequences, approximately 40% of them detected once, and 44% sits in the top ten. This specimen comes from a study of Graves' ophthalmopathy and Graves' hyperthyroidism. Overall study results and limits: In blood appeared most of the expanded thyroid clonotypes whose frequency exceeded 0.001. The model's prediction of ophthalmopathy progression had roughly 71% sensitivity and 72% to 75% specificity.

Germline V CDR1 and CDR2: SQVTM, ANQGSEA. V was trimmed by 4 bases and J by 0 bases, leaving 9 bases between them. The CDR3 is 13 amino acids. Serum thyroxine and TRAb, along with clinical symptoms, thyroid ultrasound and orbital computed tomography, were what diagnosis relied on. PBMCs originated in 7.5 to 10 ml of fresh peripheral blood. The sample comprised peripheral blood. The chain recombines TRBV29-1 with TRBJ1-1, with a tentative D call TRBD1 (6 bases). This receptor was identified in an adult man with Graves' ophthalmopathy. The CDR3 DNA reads TGCAGCGTTGGGGACACCGTGAACACTGAAGCTTTCTTT. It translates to CSVGDTVNTEAFF.